This is a list of T cell receptor beta chains from one sample in a study of T-cell reconstitution after alpha-beta-depleted transplantation in children. TCRdb called the PCR reads again in MiXCR, with one record for every CDR3 protein. The data contain a few hundred thousand distinct CDR3 sequences, around 9.9% of them singletons. The sequenced sample was PBMCs, obtained before TCRalphabeta/CD19-depleted stem cell transplant. The receptors stem from a child in the first two years of life with acute myeloid leukemia, due to receive a stem cell transplant. Each CDR3 is given with its conserved first and last residue. The D gene is left open where the match is weak. Part of the rows lack a size; the others show once, few, many or a class for expanded clones.

clone_size	v_call	d_call	j_call	cdr3_nt	cdr3_aa
.	TRBV20-1	.	TRBJ2-3	TGCAGTGCGAGGACGGAGGCCGATACGCAGTATTTT	CSARTEADTQYF
many	TRBV3-1	TRBD1	TRBJ1-4	TGTGCCAGCAGCCAGAACAGGGGGGGTAATGAAAAACTGTTTTTT	CASSQNRGGNEKLFF
.	TRBV5-1	.	TRBJ1-4	TGCGCCAGCAGCTTGTGCGGCGGGGCCGAAGAAAAATTGTTTTTT	CASSLCGGAEEKLFF
many	TRBV18	TRBD1	TRBJ2-2	TGTGCCAGTAACGGAAGGGGGCTCGACACCGGGGAGCTGTTTTTT	CASNGRGLDTGELFF
many	TRBV24-1	.	TRBJ2-5	TGTGCCACCAGTGATTTGCAAGGGGAGACCCAGTACTTC	CATSDLQGETQYF
many	TRBV7-9	.	TRBJ2-3	TGTGCCAGCAGCTTCAGGGGCCAACCCTTGGATACGCAGTATTTT	CASSFRGQPLDTQYF
many	TRBV30	.	TRBJ1-5	TGTGCCTGGAGTTCAGGGCCGGGTCAGCCCCAGCATTTT	CAWSSGPGQPQHF
many	TRBV2	.	TRBJ1-4	TGTGCCAGCAGCCCGACAGCTGGGGAAAAACTGTTTTTT	CASSPTAGEKLFF
few	TRBV2	.	TRBJ2-2	TGTGCCAGCCGGGGTCTCGCGAACACCGGGGAGCTGTTTTTT	CASRGLANTGELFF
few	TRBV3-1	.	TRBJ1-3	TGTGCCAGCAGCCAGGAGAGCTCTGGAAACACCATATATTTT	CASSQESSGNTIYF
many	TRBV10-2	.	TRBJ1-6	TGCGCCAGCAGTGAGCAAGGGCGTTCACCCCTCCACTTT	CASSEQGRSPLHF
many	TRBV28	.	TRBJ2-1	TGTGCCAGCAGTTTCTTTCGTGAGCAGTTCTTC	CASSFFREQFF
many	TRBV9	TRBD1	TRBJ2-7	TGTGCCAGCAGCGCACGGACAGGGGCTTCTTCGGTCGAGCAGTACTTC	CASSARTGASSVEQYF
many	TRBV6-5	.	TRBJ1-2	TGTGCCAGCAGTTCGGGAGAAGGCTACACCTTC	CASSSGEGYTF
many	TRBV5-1	.	TRBJ1-5	TGCGCCAGCAGCCCGCTTTCGGGCAATCAGCCCCAGCATTTT	CASSPLSGNQPQHF
few	TRBV29-1	.	TRBJ1-2	TGCAGCGTTGAAGATCTCGGGTGGGATGGCTACACCTTC	CSVEDLGWDGYTF
many	TRBV7-2	TRBD2	TRBJ2-5	TGTGCCAGCAGCTTAACTAGCGGGAGCGGCAAGACCCAGTACTTC	CASSLTSGSGKTQYF
many	TRBV19	.	TRBJ2-6	TGTGCCAGTAGTATAGGCGCTTCCGGGGCCAACGTCCTGACTTTC	CASSIGASGANVLTF
many	TRBV11-1	TRBD1	TRBJ1-4	TGTGCCAGCAGCTTAGCGCGTATTTTGGGACAGGGAGAGGAAAAACTGTTTTTT	CASSLARILGQGEEKLFF
many	TRBV5-1	.	TRBJ2-6	TGCGCCAGCAGCTTTTCAGGGGGGGAAGGCAACGTCCTGACTTTC	CASSFSGGEGNVLTF
many	TRBV12-3/TRBV12-4	TRBD1	TRBJ2-6	TGTGCCAGCAGGCCCGGGACAGGGGCGCCTGGGGCCAACGTCCTGACTTTC	CASRPGTGAPGANVLTF
few	TRBV7-2	TRBD2	TRBJ2-3	TGTGCCAGCAGCAAAGGGACTAGCGGGTCAGATACGCAGTATTTT	CASSKGTSGSDTQYF
many	TRBV11-1	.	TRBJ1-2	TGTGCCAGCAGTTTCGACGGCCGCTATGGCTACACCTTC	CASSFDGRYGYTF
many	TRBV11-3	.	TRBJ2-1	TGTGCCAGCACTGCTTTCTCCGGTTACAATGAGCAGTTCTTC	CASTAFSGYNEQFF
many	TRBV7-8	TRBD2	TRBJ2-1	TGTGCCAGCAGCGCAGCGGGAGCTGCCTACAATGAGCAGTTCTTC	CASSAAGAAYNEQFF
many	TRBV19	TRBD2	TRBJ2-2	TGTGCCAGTAGTCCCCGGGAGGCGGGGAGCACCGGGGAGCTGTTTTTT	CASSPREAGSTGELFF
many	TRBV20-1	.	TRBJ1-4	TGCAGTGCTAGAAAAACGGTGAATGAAAAACTGTTTTTT	CSARKTVNEKLFF
few	TRBV11-3	.	TRBJ2-5	TGTGCCAGCAGCTTAGAGAGAGGGGTAAAGACCCAGTACTTC	CASSLERGVKTQYF
.	TRBV3-1	.	TRBJ1-6	TGTGCCAGCAGCCCTAGCGGCTTAGGTAATTCACCCCTCCACTTT	CASSPSGLGNSPLHF
many	TRBV21-1	.	TRBJ2-7	TGTGCCAGCAGCAAAAACCGACTAGCGGAGAGCTACGAGCAGTACTTC	CASSKNRLAESYEQYF
.	TRBV5-1	.	TRBJ2-5	TGCGCCAGCAGCTTGGGTCGGGGGCCCCAAGAGACCCAGTACTTC	CASSLGRGPQETQYF
many	TRBV7-9	.	TRBJ2-5	TGTGCCAGCAGCTTATCGGTAGGCCAGTACTTC	CASSLSVGQYF
many	TRBV20-1	TRBD2	TRBJ2-7	TGCAGTGCCGGGACTAGAGGATACGAGCAGTACTTC	CSAGTRGYEQYF
many	TRBV20-1	.	TRBJ2-3	TGCAGTGCTAGAAGGGACTCCTTTACGCAGTATTTT	CSARRDSFTQYF
many	TRBV18	TRBD1	TRBJ2-7	TGTGCCAGCTCCCGCACAGGGGGCGGCGAGCAGTACTTC	CASSRTGGGEQYF
many	TRBV11-2	TRBD1	TRBJ2-3	TGTGCCAGCAGCTTAGATCGGACAGGGAGGCCAGATACGCAGTATTTT	CASSLDRTGRPDTQYF
many	TRBV12-3/TRBV12-4	.	TRBJ2-7	TGTGCCAGCAGTATTAGACAGAATTACGAGCAGTACTTC	CASSIRQNYEQYF
.	TRBV6-1	TRBD2	TRBJ2-7	TGTGCCAGCAGTGAAAGGACTAGCGGGCTGACTCATCGGGAGCAGTACTTC	CASSERTSGLTHREQYF
many	TRBV6-1	.	TRBJ1-1	TGTGCCAGCAGACGGACGGGGCAGGCGAACACTGAAGCTTTCTTT	CASRRTGQANTEAFF
many	TRBV20-1	TRBD1	TRBJ2-2	TGCAGTGCTAGAGATCCTCTTAGACAGGGGTGGACCGGGGAGCTGTTTTTT	CSARDPLRQGWTGELFF
many	TRBV20-1	TRBD1	TRBJ1-1	TGCAGTGCGCCGGACAGGGCCACTGAAGCTTTCTTT	CSAPDRATEAFF
few	TRBV19	.	TRBJ1-1	TGTGCCAGTAGAGGGGCCTTGAACACTGAAGCTTTCTTT	CASRGALNTEAFF
many	TRBV20-1	.	TRBJ2-5	TGCAGTGCTGGCCACGGGCCCGAACAAGAGACCCAGTACTTC	CSAGHGPEQETQYF